This TCR beta chain was identified in a study of metastatic and nonmetastatic thyroid tumors. CDR1 is SNHLY, CDR2 FYNNEI, per germline. V was shortened by 11 bases and J by 2 bases, with 14 bases between the two germline ends. The CDR3 loop spans 13 amino acids. MiXCR reprocessed the PCR reads for TCRdb. The sample includes 30,000 to 40,000 clones, approximately 19% of them seen just once. There were no patients who had received any treatment before thyroid surgery. V usage is TRBV2 and J usage is TRBJ2-3, with D possibly being TRBD1 (5 bases). The TCR comes from a female donor with papillary thyroid cancer or a benign thyroid nodule (not recorded which). Some clones in this sample may be carry-over from other donors' samples. Material for sequencing was blood. The DNA of the CDR3 is TGTGCCGACAGATGTACAGCCACAGATACGCAGTATTTT. Its protein is CADRCTATDTQYF.